Shown below are 8 T cell receptor beta chains from a single sample sequenced in a study of T cells in localized non-small cell lung cancer. Profiling relied on immunoSEQ multiplex PCR, and the TCRdb table lists in-frame clones only, not all of them. This table holds 30,000 to 45,000 clones, roughly 88% found once. Material: peripheral blood, obtained before any cancer treatment. Every receptor here comes from a woman aged 35-75 years with stage I lung adenocarcinoma.

The V and J genes are TRBV7-9 and TRBJ2-7; perhaps TRBD1 as D (5 bases). CDR1 is SEHNR and CDR2 is FQNEAQ in the germline V gene (reference sequence). Trimming removed 4 bases from V and 1 base from J, with 17 bases in between. This CDR3 contains 16 residues. The CDR3 reads CASSSGGQLLSYEQYF. The CDR3 nucleotides are TGTGCCAGCAGCTCCGGTGGACAACTATTATCCTACGAGCAGTACTTC.

V is TRBV9 and J is TRBJ2-1, with 11 bases identical to TRBD2. CDR3 length: 16 amino acids. The V gene's germline CDR1 is SGDLS and CDR2 YYNGEE. The trim removed 3 bases at V and 0 bases at J, leaving 2 bases unmatched. As DNA, the CDR3 is TGTGCCAGCAGCGCCCTAGCGGGAGGCTCCTACAATGAGCAGTTCTTC. It translates to CASSALAGGSYNEQFF.

This chain joins TRBV29-1 and TRBJ2-5, with D maybe TRBD2 (6 bases). The CDR3 spans 13 residues. Germline CDR1 reads SQVTM; CDR2 reads ANQGSEA. V was cut by 6 bases and J by 2 bases, with 13 bases left in between. CDR3 amino acids: CSVDGGYQETQYF. CDR3 sequence (DNA): TGCAGCGTAGACGGGGGTTATCAAGAGACCCAGTACTTC.

V is TRBV6-4 and J is TRBJ2-5; TRBD1 matches at 11 bases. The CDR3 loop spans 18 amino acids. Losses at the gene ends were 7 bases for V and 1 base for J; bases not matched to a gene: 14. Germline-derived CDR1 and CDR2 are MRHNA and SNTAGT. CDR3 in amino acids: CASTLPLAGQGVQETQYF. The CDR3 nucleotides are TGTGCCAGCACCTTGCCTCTAGCGGGACAGGGGGTCCAAGAGACCCAGTACTTC.

This rearrangement joins TRBV19 to TRBJ1-5; 10 bases line up with TRBD1. Germline CDR1 LNHDA, CDR2 SQIVND (reference sequence). V dropped 8 bases and J dropped 3; count of bases not matched to a gene: 10. The CDR3 has 16 amino acids. CDR3 DNA sequence: TGTGCCAGTTGGGGAGGGACAGGGGAGCCCAATCAGCCCCAGCATTTT. This codes for CASWGGTGEPNQPQHF. The whole variable domain, filled in from reference TRBV19 and TRBJ1-5, reads DGGITQSPKYLFRKEGQNVTLSCEQNLNHDAMYWYRQDPGQGLRLIYYSQIVNDFQKGDIAEGYSVSREKKESFPLTVTSAQKNPTAFYLCASWGGTGEPNQPQHFGDGTRLSIL.

The rearrangement joins TRBV9 to TRBJ2-7; 9 bases align to TRBD2. Looked up from germline, CDR1 is SGDLS and CDR2 is YYNGEE. V lost 3 bases and J lost 1; bases outside the gene matches: 5. CDR3 length: 15 amino acids. CDR3: CASSGGLASSYEQYF. The CDR3 region has the DNA TGTGCCAGCAGCGGGGGACTAGCCAGTTCCTACGAGCAGTACTTC.

As DNA, the CDR3 is TGTGCCAGCAGCGAGAGGCTAGCGGACACTGAAGCTTTCTTT. It translates to CASSERLADTEAFF. The V call is TRBV9, the J call TRBJ1-1, with D uncertain. V lost 3 bases and J lost 3, with 12 bases in between. Germline CDR1 SGDLS, CDR2 YYNGEE. This CDR3 has 14 residues. The full variable domain, in which reference TRBV9 and TRBJ1-1 provide the parts outside the CDR3, is DSGVTQTPKHLITATGQRVTLRCSPRSGDLSVYWYQQSLDQGLQFLIQYYNGEERAKGNILERFSAQQFPDLHSELNLSSLELGDSALYFCASSERLADTEAFFGQGTRLTVV.

The chain recombines TRBV19 with TRBJ2-7, with D perhaps TRBD1 (5 bases). The CDR3 sequence is 12 residues long. The V end was cut by 4 bases, the J end by 3 bases, with 7 bases between. Germline V CDR1 and CDR2: LNHDA, SQIVND (reference sequence). CDR3 nucleotides: TGTGCCAGTAGTAGGCAGGGCTACGAGCAGTACTTC. Amino acid sequence: CASSRQGYEQYF.